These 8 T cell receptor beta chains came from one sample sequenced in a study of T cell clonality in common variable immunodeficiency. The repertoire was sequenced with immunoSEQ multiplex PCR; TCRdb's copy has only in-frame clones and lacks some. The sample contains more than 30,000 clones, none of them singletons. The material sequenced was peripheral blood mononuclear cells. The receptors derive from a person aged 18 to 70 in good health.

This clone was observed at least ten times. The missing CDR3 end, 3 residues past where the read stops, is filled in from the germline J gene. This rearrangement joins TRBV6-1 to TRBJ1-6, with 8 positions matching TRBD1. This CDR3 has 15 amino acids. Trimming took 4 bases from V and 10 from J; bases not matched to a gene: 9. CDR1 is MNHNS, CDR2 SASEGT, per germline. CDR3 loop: CASSADRGVGSPLHF. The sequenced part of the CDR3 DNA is TGTGCCAGCAGTGCCGACAGGGGTGTGGGCTCACCC.

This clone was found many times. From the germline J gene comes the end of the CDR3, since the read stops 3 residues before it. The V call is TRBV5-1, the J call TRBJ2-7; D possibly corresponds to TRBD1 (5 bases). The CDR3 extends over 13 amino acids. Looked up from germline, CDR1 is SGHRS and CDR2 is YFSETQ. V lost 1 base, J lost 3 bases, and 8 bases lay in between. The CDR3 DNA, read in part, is TGCGCCAGCAGCTTGCAGGGCCTCTACGAG. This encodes CASSLQGLYE. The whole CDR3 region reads CASSLQGLYEQYF.

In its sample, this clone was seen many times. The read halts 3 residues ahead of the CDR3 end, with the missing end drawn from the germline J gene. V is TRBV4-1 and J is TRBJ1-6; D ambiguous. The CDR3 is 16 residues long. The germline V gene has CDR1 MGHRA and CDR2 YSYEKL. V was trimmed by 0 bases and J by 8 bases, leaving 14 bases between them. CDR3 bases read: TGCGCCAGCAGCCAAGAGCTTACGTACTTGTATTCACCC. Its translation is CASSQELTYLYSP. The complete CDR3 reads CASSQELTYLYSPLHF.

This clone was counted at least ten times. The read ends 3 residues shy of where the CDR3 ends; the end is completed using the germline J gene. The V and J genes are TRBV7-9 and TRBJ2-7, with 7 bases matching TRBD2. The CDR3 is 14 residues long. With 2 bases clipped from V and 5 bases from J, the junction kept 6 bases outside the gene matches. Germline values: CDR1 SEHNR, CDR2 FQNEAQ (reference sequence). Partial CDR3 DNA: TGTGCCAGCAGCTTATTGCGGGGGAGCGACGAG. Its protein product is CASSLLRGSDE. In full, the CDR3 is CASSLLRGSDEQYF.

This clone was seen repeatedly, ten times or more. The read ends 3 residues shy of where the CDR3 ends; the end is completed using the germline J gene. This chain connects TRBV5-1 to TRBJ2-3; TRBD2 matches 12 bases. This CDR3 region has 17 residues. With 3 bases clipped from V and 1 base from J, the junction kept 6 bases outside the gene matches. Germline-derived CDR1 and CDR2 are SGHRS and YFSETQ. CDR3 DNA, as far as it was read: TGCGCCAGCAGCTCCCCTAGCGGGGGGGTGGGCACAGATACG. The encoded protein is CASSSPSGGVGTDT. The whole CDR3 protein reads CASSSPSGGVGTDTQYF.

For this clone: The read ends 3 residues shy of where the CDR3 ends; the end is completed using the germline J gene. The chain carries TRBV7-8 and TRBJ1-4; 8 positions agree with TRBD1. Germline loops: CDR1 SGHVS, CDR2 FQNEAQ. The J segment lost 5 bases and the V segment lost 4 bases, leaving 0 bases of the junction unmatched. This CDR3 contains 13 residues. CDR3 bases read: TGTGCCAGCAGCTGGACAGGGAATGAAAAA. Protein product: CASSWTGNEK. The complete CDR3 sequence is CASSWTGNEKLFF. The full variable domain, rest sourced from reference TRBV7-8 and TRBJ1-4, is GAGVSQSPRYKVAKRGQDVALRCDPISGHVSLFWYQQALGQGPEFLTYFQNEAQLDKSGLPSDRFFAERPEGSVSTLKIQRTQQEDSAVYLCASSWTGNEKLFFGSGTQLSVL.

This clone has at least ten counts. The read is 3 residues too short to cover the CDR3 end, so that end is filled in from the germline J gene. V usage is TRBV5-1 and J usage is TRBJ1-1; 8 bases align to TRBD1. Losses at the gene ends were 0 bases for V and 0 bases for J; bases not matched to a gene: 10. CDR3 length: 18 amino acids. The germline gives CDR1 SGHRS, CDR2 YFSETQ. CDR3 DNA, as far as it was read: TGCGCCAGCAGCTTGGTGGCCAGCAGGGGGCAGATGAACACTGAA. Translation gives CASSLVASRGQMNTE. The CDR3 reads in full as CASSLVASRGQMNTEAFF.

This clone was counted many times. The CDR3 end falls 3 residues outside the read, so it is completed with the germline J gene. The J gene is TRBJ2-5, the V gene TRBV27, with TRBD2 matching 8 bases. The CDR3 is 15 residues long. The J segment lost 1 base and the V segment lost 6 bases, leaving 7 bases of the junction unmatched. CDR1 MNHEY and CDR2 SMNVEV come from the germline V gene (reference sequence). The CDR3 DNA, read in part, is TGTGCCAGCAGGGCACTAGCGGAGGTCCAAGAGACC. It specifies CASRALAEVQET. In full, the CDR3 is CASRALAEVQETQYF.